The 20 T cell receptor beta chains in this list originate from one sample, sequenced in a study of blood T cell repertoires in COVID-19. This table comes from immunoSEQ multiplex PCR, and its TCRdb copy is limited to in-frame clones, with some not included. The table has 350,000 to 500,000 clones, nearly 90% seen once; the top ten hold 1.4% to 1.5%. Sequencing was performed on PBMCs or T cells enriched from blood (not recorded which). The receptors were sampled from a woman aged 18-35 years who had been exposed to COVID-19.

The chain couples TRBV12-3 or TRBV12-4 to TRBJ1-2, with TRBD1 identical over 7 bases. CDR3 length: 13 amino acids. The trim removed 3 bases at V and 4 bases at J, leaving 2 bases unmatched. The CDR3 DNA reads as TGTGCCAGCAGTTTGGACAGGAGCTATGGCTACACCTTC. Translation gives CASSLDRSYGYTF.

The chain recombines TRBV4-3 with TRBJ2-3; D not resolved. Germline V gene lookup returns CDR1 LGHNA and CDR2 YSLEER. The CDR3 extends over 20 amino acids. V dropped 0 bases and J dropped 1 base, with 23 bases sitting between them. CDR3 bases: TGCGCCAGCAGCCAAGATTTCCCTCCTTCTTTCGCGGCGGGCACAGATACGCAGTATTTT. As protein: CASSQDFPPSFAAGTDTQYF.

The CDR3 loop is CASRQGLPGYNEQFF. CDR3 nucleotides: TGCGCCAGCAGGCAGGGACTCCCAGGATACAATGAGCAGTTCTTC. V and J are TRBV5-1 and TRBJ2-1; D might be TRBD2 (6 bases). CDR3 size: 15 residues. The germline gives CDR1 SGHRS, CDR2 YFSETQ. V shed 5 bases and J shed 4 bases, with 16 bases lying between them.

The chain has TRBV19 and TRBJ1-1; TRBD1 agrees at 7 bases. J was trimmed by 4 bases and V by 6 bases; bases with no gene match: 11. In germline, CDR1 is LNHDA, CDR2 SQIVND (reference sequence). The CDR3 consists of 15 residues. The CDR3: CASRPPGQIGTEAFF. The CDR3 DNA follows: TGTGCCAGTAGACCCCCGGGACAGATAGGCACTGAAGCTTTCTTT.

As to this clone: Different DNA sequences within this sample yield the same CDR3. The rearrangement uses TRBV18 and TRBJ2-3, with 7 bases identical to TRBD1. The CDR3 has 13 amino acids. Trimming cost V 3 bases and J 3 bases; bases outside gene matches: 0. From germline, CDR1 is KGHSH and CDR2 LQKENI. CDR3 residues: CASSPRGTDTQYF. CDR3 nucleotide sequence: TGTGCCAGCTCACCCAGGGGGACAGATACGCAGTATTTT.

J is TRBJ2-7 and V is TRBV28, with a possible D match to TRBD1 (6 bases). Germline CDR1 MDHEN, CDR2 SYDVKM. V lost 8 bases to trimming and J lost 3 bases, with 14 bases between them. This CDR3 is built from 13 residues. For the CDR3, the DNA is TGTGCCAGCGGGGACACCGTCTACTACGAGCAGTACTTC. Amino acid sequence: CASGDTVYYEQYF.

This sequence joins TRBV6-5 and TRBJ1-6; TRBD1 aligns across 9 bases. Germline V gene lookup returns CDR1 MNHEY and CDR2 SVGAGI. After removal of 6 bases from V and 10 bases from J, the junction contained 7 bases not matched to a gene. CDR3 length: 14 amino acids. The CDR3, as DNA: TGTGCCAGCAGCCCGGGACAGGGCGGGTCACCCCTCCACTTT. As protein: CASSPGQGGSPLHF.

CDR3 DNA sequence: TGTGCCAGCAGTTCACAGGGCTTCTATCAGCCCCAGCATTTT. Encoded protein: CASSSQGFYQPQHF. This rearrangement joins TRBV28 to TRBJ1-5, with D possibly matching TRBD1 (6 bases). Germline values: CDR1 MDHEN, CDR2 SYDVKM. The CDR3 contains 14 residues. The V and J ends lost 4 bases and 5 bases respectively, with 12 bases between them.

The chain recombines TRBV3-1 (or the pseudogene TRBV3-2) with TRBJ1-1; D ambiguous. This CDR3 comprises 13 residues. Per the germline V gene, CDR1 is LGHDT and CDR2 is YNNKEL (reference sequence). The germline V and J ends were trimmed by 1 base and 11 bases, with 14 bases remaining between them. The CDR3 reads CASSQGSGLKAFF. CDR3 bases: TGTGCCAGCAGCCAAGGATCGGGGTTGAAGGCTTTCTTT.

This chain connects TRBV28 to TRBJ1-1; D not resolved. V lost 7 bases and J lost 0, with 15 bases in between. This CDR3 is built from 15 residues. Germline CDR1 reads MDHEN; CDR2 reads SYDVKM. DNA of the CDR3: TGTGCCAGCACTCCCCGCGGGTCCCTGAACACTGAAGCTTTCTTT. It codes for CASTPRGSLNTEAFF.

The DNA of the CDR3 is TGTGCCAGCAGCGTCGACAGGGTCGGAAACACCATATATTTT. Amino acid sequence: CASSVDRVGNTIYF. V is TRBV9 and J is TRBJ1-3, with 7 bases matching TRBD1. J was trimmed by 4 bases and V by 2 bases; bases with no gene match: 3. The CDR3 consists of 14 residues. Germline loops: CDR1 SGDLS, CDR2 YYNGEE.

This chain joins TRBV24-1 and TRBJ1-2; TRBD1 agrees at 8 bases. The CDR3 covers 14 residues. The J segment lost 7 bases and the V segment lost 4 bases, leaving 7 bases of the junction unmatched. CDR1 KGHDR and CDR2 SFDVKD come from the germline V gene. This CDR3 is CATSDSDRGSGYTF. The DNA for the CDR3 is TGTGCCACCAGTGACTCAGACAGGGGTAGTGGCTACACCTTC.

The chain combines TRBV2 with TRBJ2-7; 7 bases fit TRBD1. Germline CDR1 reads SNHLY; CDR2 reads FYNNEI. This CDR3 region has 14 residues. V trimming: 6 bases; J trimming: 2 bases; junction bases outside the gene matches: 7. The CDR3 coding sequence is TGTGCCAGCAGCGCTACAGGGGCAACCTACGAGCAGTACTTC. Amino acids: CASSATGATYEQYF. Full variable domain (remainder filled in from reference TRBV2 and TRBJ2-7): EPEVTQTPSHQVTQMGQEVILRCVPISNHLYFYWYRQILGQKVEFLVSFYNNEISEKSEIFDDQFSVERPDGSNFTLKIRSTKLEDSAMYFCASSATGATYEQYFGPGTRLTVT.

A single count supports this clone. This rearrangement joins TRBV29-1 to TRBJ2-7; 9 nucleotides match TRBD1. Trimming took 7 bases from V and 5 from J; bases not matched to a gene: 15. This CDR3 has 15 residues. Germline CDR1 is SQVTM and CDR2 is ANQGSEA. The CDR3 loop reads CSAGQGGYPLDEQYF. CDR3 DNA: TGCAGCGCGGGACAGGGAGGGTACCCTCTCGACGAGCAGTACTTC.

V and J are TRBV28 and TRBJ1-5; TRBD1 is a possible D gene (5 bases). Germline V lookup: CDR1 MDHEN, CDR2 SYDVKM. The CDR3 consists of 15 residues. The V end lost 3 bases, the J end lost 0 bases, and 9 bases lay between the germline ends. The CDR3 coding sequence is TGTGCCAGCAGTTTCCAGGGCAATAGCAATCAGCCCCAGCATTTT. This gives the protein CASSFQGNSNQPQHF.

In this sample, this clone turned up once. The CDR3, as DNA: TGTGCCAGCAGTTTCAATGGGGCCAACGTCCTGACTTTC. This translates into CASSFNGANVLTF. The chain carries TRBV28 and TRBJ2-6, with no clear D. The V end was cut by 3 bases, the J end by 3 bases, with 3 bases between. CDR1 is MDHEN, CDR2 SYDVKM, per germline. CDR3 length: 13 amino acids.

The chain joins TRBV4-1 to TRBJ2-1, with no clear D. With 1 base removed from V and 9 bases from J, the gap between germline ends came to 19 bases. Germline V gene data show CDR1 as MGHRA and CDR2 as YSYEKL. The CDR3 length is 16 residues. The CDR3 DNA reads TGCGCCAGCAGCCAAGCGGGTAGCCTTCGAGTTGGTGAGCAGTTCTTC. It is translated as CASSQAGSLRVGEQFF.

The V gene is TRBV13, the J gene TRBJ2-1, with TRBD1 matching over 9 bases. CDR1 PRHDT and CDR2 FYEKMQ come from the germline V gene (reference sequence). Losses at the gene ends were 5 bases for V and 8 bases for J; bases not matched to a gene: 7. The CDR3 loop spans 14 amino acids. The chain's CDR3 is CASSTRTGDYEQFF. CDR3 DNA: TGTGCCAGCAGCACCCGGACAGGGGATTATGAGCAGTTCTTC.

CDR3 DNA: TGTGCCAGCGGGGGCGTGGGTCGGCCCCAGCATTTT. Its translation: CASGGVGRPQHF. The genes are TRBV10-3 and TRBJ1-5, with a tentative D call TRBD1 (6 bases). There are 12 residues in the CDR3. The germline CDR1 and CDR2 sequences are ENHRY and SYGVKD. Trimming shortened V by 10 bases and J by 9 bases, and 16 bases separated the two germline ends.

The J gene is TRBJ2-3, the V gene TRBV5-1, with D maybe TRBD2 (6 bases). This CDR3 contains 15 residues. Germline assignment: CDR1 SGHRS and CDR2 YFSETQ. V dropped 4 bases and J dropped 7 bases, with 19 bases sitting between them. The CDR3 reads CASSLGLTEYNTQYF. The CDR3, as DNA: TGCGCCAGCAGCCTGGGACTTACCGAGTACAATACGCAGTATTTT.